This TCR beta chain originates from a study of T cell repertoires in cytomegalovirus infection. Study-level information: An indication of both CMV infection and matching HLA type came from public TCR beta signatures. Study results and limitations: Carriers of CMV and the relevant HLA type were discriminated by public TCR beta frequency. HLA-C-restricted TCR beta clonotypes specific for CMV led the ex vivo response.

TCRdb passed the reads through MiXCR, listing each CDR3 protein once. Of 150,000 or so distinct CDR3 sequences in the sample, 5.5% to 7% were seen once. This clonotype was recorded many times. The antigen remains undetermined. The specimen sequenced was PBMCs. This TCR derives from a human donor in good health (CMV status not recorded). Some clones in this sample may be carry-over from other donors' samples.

Here the CDR3 DNA reads TGCAGTGCTACCGGGACAGGAGGGAATCAGCCCCAGCATTTT. Amino acids: CSATGTGGNQPQHF. This chain joins TRBV20-1 and TRBJ1-5, with 8 bases aligning to TRBD1. V lost 4 bases, J lost 4 bases, and 6 bases stayed unmatched. The CDR3 runs 14 residues. Looked up from germline, CDR1 is DFQATT and CDR2 is SNEGSKA (reference sequence).